The present TCR beta chain was sequenced within a study of control samples from healthy donors and cancer patients. The count of this clone is one. Clones were read by immunoSEQ multiplex PCR, and TCRdb kept only the in-frame ones, dropping some. The sample has some 140,000 clones; 80% to 95% are singletons. Trimming removed 5 bases at V and 9 bases at J, with 13 bases between. Germline assignment: CDR1 MDHEN and CDR2 SYDVKM. This CDR3 contains 13 residues. This sequence originates from a young man in good health. The chain carries TRBV28 and TRBJ2-2; D not resolved. The sequenced sample consisted of blood. CDR3 DNA sequence: TGTGCCAGCAGTATAGAACCAACCCGGGAGCTGTTTTTT. Translating it yields CASSIEPTRELFF.